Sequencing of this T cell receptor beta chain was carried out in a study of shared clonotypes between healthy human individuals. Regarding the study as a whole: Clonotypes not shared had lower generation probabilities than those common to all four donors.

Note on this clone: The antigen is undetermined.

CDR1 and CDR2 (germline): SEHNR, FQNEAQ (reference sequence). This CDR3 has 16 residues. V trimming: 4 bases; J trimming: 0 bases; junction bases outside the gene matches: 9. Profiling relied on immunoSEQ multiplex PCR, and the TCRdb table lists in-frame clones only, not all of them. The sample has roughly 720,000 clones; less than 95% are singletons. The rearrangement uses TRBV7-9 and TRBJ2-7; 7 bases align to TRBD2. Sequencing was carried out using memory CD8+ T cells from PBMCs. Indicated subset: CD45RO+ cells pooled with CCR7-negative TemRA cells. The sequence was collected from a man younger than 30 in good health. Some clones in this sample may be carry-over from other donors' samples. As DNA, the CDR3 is TGTGCCAGCAGCTCCCCTCCTAGCGGAAACTCCTACGAGCAGTACTTC. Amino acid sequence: CASSSPPSGNSYEQYF. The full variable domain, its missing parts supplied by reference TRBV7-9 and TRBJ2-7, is DTGVSQNPRHKITKRGQNVTFRCDPISEHNRLYWYRQTLGQGPEFLTYFQNEAQLEKSRLLSDRFSAERPKGSFSTLEIQRTEQGDSAMYLCASSSPPSGNSYEQYFGPGTRLTVT.